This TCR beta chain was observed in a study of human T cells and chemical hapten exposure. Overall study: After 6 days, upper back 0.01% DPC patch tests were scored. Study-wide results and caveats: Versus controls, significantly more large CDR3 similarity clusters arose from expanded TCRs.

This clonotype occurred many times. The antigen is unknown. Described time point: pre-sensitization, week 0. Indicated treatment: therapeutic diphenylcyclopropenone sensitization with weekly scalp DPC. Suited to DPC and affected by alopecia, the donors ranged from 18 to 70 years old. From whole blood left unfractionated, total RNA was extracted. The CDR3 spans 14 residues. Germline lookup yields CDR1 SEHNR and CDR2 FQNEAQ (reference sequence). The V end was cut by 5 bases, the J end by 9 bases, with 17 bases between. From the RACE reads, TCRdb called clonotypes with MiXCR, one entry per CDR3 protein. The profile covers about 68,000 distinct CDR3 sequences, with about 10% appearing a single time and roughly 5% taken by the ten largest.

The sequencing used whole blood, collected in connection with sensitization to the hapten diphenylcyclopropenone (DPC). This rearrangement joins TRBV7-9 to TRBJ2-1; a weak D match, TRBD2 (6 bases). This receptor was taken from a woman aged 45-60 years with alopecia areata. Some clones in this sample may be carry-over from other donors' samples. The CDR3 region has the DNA TGTGCCAGCAGCATCGCCGGGACTTCCACTGAGCAGTTCTTC. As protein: CASSIAGTSTEQFF.